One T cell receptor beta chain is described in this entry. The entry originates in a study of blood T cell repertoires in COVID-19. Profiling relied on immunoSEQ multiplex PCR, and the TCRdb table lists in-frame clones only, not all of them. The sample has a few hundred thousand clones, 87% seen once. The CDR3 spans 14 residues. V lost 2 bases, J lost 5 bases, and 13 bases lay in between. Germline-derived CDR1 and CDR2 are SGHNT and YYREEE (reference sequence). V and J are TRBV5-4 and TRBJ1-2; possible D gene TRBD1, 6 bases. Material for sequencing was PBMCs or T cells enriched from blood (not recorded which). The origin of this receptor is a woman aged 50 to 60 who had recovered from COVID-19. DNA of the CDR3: TGTGCCAGCAGCTTTCAACAGGGAAGATATGGCTACACCTTC. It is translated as CASSFQQGRYGYTF.